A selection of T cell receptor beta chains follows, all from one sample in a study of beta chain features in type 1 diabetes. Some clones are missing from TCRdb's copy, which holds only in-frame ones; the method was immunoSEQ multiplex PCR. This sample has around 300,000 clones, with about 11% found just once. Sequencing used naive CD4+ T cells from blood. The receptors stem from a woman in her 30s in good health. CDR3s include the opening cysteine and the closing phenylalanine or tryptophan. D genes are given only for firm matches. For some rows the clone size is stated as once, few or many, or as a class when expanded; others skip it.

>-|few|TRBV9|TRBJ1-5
CASSVGRGNQPQHF
TGTGCCAGCAGCGTAGGCAGGGGCAATCAGCCCCAGCATTTT
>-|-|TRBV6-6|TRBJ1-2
CASSYSSQSDGYTF
TGTGCCAGCAGTTACTCCAGCCAGAGCGATGGCTACACCTTC
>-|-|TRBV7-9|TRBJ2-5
CASSLAAFKETQYF
TGTGCCAGCAGCTTAGCAGCCTTCAAGGAGACCCAGTACTTC
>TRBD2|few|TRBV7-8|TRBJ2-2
CASSLKTALAANTGELFF
TGTGCCAGCAGCTTAAAGACTGCCCTAGCGGCGAACACCGGGGAGCTGTTTTTT
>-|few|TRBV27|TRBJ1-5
CASRIRGGNQPQHF
TGTGCCAGCCGCATACGGGGGGGCAATCAGCCCCAGCATTTT
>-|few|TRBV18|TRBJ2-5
CASSPYRETQYF
TGTGCCAGCTCACCATATCGAGAGACCCAGTACTTC
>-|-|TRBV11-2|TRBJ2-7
CASSPGSGRSYEQYF
TGTGCCAGCAGCCCCGGGTCTGGCAGATCCTACGAGCAGTACTTC
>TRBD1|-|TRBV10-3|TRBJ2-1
CAISDRAGGASNEQFF
TGTGCCATCAGTGATCGGGCAGGGGGCGCGTCCAATGAGCAGTTCTTC
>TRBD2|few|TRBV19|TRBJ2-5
CASSQLPGLAGEETQYF
TGTGCCAGTAGTCAACTTCCGGGACTAGCAGGGGAAGAGACCCAGTACTTC
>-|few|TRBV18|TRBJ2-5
CASSPDRAGETQYF
TGTGCCAGCTCACCCGACAGGGCGGGGGAGACCCAGTACTTC
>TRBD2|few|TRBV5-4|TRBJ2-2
CASSLGRLAGVGGELFF
TGTGCCAGCAGCTTGGGTCGACTAGCGGGAGTAGGAGGGGAGCTGTTTTTT
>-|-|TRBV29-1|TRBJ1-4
CSVRRGHNEKLFF
TGCAGCGTTCGGAGGGGTCATAATGAAAAACTGTTTTTT
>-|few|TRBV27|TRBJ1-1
CASSLANRENTEAFF
TGTGCCAGCAGTTTAGCCAACAGGGAGAACACTGAAGCTTTCTTT
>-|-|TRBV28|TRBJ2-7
CASSSTGYEQYF
TGTGCCAGCAGTTCCACAGGGTACGAGCAGTACTTC
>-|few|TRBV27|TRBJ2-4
CASSLKGTSLAKNIQYF
TGTGCCAGCAGTTTAAAGGGGACATCCCTAGCCAAAAACATTCAGTACTTC
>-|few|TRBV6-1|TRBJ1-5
CASSEIRVKSGMSDQPQHF
TGTGCCAGCAGTGAAATCCGTGTCAAGTCAGGGATGAGCGATCAGCCCCAGCATTTT
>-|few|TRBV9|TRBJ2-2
CASSVGPHTGELFF
TGTGCCAGCAGCGTAGGGCCCCACACCGGGGAGCTGTTTTTT
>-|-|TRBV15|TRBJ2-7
CATSRETGNYEQYF
TGTGCCACCAGCAGAGAAACAGGGAACTACGAGCAGTACTTC
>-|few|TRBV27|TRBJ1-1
CASSSGGGEAFF
TGTGCCAGCAGTTCGGGGGGCGGGGAAGCTTTCTTT
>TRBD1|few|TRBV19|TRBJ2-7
CASSTTGYLSYEQYF
TGTGCCAGTAGTACGACAGGGTATTTATCGTACGAGCAGTACTTC
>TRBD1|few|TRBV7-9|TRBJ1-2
CASSPPGQGVGGYTF
TGTGCCAGCAGCCCCCCCGGACAGGGGGTTGGAGGCTACACCTTC
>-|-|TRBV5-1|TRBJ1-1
CASSFDRRDTEAFF
TGCGCCAGCAGCTTTGACAGGCGGGACACTGAAGCTTTCTTT
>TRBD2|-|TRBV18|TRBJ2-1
CASSHGTSGRNYNEQFF
TGTGCCAGCTCACACGGGACTAGCGGGAGAAATTACAATGAGCAGTTCTTC
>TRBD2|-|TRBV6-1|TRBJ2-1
CASSARTSGMRGEQFF
TGTGCCAGCAGTGCCAGGACTAGCGGGATGAGGGGTGAGCAGTTCTTC
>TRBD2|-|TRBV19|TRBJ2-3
CASSISGRARNTQYF
TGTGCCAGTAGTATAAGCGGGAGGGCCAGAAATACGCAGTATTTT